Below, 28 T cell receptor beta chains from the same sample are listed, as sequenced in a study of T cells in localized non-small cell lung cancer. Assay: immunoSEQ multiplex PCR; the TCRdb copy retains only in-frame clones and omits some. The sample records about 33,000 clones, nearly 80% being singletons. The sequencing here drew on peripheral blood, taken before any cancer treatment. The receptor set was obtained from a male donor aged 60 or over with stage II squamous cell lung carcinoma.

This chain links TRBV27 with TRBJ2-7, with D uncertain. From germline, CDR1 is MNHEY and CDR2 SMNVEV (reference sequence). The germline V and J ends were trimmed by 3 bases and 1 base, with 7 bases remaining between them. The CDR3 runs 13 residues. The CDR3 here is CASSFVSSYEQYF. Written as DNA, the CDR3 is TGTGCCAGCAGTTTCGTTTCGTCCTACGAGCAGTACTTC.

The chain links TRBV7-3 to TRBJ2-3; weak D call: TRBD2 (5 bases). V was clipped by 5 bases and J by 4 bases, with 16 bases between them. Germline V lookup: CDR1 SGHTA, CDR2 FQGTGA. The CDR3 length is 15 residues. The CDR3: CASSPPPGSPDTQYF. DNA of the CDR3: TGTGCCAGCAGCCCCCCTCCGGGAAGCCCAGATACGCAGTATTTT. The variable domain in full, with the rest retrieved from reference TRBV7-3 and TRBJ2-3, is GAGVSQTPSNKVTEKGKYVELRCDPISGHTALYWYRQSLGQGPEFLIYFQGTGAADDSGLPNDRFFAVRPEGSVSTLKIQRTERGDSAVYLCASSPPPGSPDTQYFGPGTRLTVL.

V is TRBV6-1 and J is TRBJ1-1, with D unresolved. The CDR3 loop spans 12 amino acids. Trimming stripped 10 bases from V and 4 bases from J, with 13 bases between. Looked up from germline, CDR1 is MNHNS and CDR2 is SASEGT. DNA of the CDR3: TGTGCCACGGGGAGGGAAGGCACTGAAGCTTTCTTT. It specifies CATGREGTEAFF.

The V call is TRBV19, the J call TRBJ2-2, with no clear D. Germline lookup yields CDR1 LNHDA and CDR2 SQIVND (reference sequence). V was clipped by 2 bases and J by 6 bases, with 7 bases between them. There are 13 residues in the CDR3. The CDR3 sequence: CASSIIIPGELFF. The CDR3 coding sequence is TGTGCCAGTAGTATAATCATTCCCGGGGAGCTGTTTTTT. The full variable domain, its missing parts supplied by reference TRBV19 and TRBJ2-2, is DGGITQSPKYLFRKEGQNVTLSCEQNLNHDAMYWYRQDPGQGLRLIYYSQIVNDFQKGDIAEGYSVSREKKESFPLTVTSAQKNPTAFYLCASSIIIPGELFFGEGSRLTVL.

The rearrangement links TRBV11-2 to TRBJ2-1, with D possibly TRBD2 on 6 matching bases. The V gene lost 1 base and the J gene lost 5 bases, with 21 bases spanning the gap. Germline CDR1 reads SGHAT; CDR2 reads FQNNGV. CDR3 length: 18 residues. CDR3: CASSLGEVGRGRDNEQFF. The CDR3 DNA is TGTGCCAGCAGCTTAGGGGAGGTGGGGCGGGGACGAGACAATGAGCAGTTCTTC.

The rearrangement uses TRBV2 and TRBJ1-1, with D hard to call. V was trimmed by 5 bases and J by 10 bases, leaving 20 bases between them. CDR1 is SNHLY and CDR2 is FYNNEI in the germline V gene. The CDR3 is 14 amino acids. The DNA of the CDR3 is TGTGCCAGCAGTCCCAGGACCGAACCATGGGGAGCTTTCTTT. This sequence encodes CASSPRTEPWGAFF.

The chain recombines TRBV25-1 with TRBJ1-2; possible D gene TRBD1, 5 bases. The germline V gene encodes CDR1 MGHDK and CDR2 SYGVNS. V shed 3 bases and J shed 2 bases, with 10 bases lying between them. CDR3 length: 14 amino acids. CDR3: CASSDTGRNYGYTF. The CDR3 bases are TGTGCCAGCAGTGATACGGGACGGAACTATGGCTACACCTTC.

The V and J genes are TRBV4-1 and TRBJ2-2, with 8 bases fitting TRBD2. The CDR3 spans 17 residues. CDR1 is MGHRA and CDR2 is YSYEKL in the germline V gene. V lost 0 bases and J lost 2; bases outside the gene matches: 5. CDR3 sequence reads: CASSQEIRGGNTGELFF. The CDR3, as DNA: TGCGCCAGCAGCCAAGAGATACGGGGGGGTAACACCGGGGAGCTGTTTTTT.

The V gene is TRBV4-1, the J gene TRBJ1-2; 9 bases are shared with TRBD1. CDR1 is MGHRA, CDR2 YSYEKL, per germline. The CDR3 covers 16 residues. The trim removed 4 bases at V and 0 bases at J, leaving 6 bases unmatched. The CDR3 bases are TGCGCCAGCAGCCCCGGGACAGGGAAAGCTAACTATGGCTACACCTTC. It is translated as CASSPGTGKANYGYTF.

The chain combines TRBV5-4 with TRBJ1-3; maybe TRBD1 (5 bases). V lost 2 bases, J lost 2 bases, and 14 bases lay in between. The CDR3 sequence is 16 residues long. Germline CDR1 is SGHNT and CDR2 is YYREEE (reference sequence). In DNA form, the CDR3 reads TGTGCCAGCAGCTTACGAACAGGTCTCGCTGGAAACACCATATATTTT. Translation: CASSLRTGLAGNTIYF.

The genes are TRBV11-1 and TRBJ2-2, with 9 positions matching TRBD1. Germline CDR1 and CDR2: SGHAT and FQDESV (reference sequence). J gave up 3 bases and V 5 bases, and 7 bases lay outside the gene matches. The CDR3 is made up of 16 amino acids. The CDR3 region is CASSTPGQGDTGELFF. The CDR3 coding sequence is TGTGCCAGCAGCACACCGGGACAGGGCGACACCGGGGAGCTGTTTTTT.

The chain links TRBV5-5 to TRBJ2-2; D gene unclear. V was cut by 7 bases and J by 4 bases, with 17 bases left in between. This CDR3 comprises 15 residues. Looked up from germline, CDR1 is SGHKS and CDR2 is YYEKEE (reference sequence). The CDR3 bases are TGTGCCAGCGTCTATGGTCCGGCCTCCACCGGGGAGCTGTTTTTT. Translation: CASVYGPASTGELFF.

J is TRBJ1-1 and V is TRBV4-1; a weak D match, TRBD1 (6 bases). CDR3 length equals 16 residues. V lost 8 bases, J lost 6 bases, and 25 bases lay in between. The V gene's germline CDR1 is MGHRA and CDR2 YSYEKL. CDR3 residues: CASSDHSGAVFPEAFF. The CDR3, as DNA: TGCGCCAGCTCCGACCACTCAGGGGCGGTGTTCCCTGAAGCTTTCTTT.

This clone was counted a few times. This chain's CDR3 is CASSLEQPPTNEQFF. CDR3 nucleotide sequence: TGCGCCAGCAGCTTGGAACAGCCACCCACAAATGAGCAGTTCTTC. The chain has TRBV5-1 and TRBJ2-1; unclear D gene. This CDR3 region has 15 residues. The V end lost 0 bases, the J end lost 7 bases, and 14 bases lay between the germline ends. Germline V lookup: CDR1 SGHRS, CDR2 YFSETQ.

The chain employs TRBV6-1 and TRBJ1-2, with D possibly matching TRBD1 (6 bases). CDR1 is MNHNS, CDR2 SASEGT, per germline. V was cut by 8 bases and J by 4 bases, with 11 bases left in between. This CDR3 comprises 12 residues. CDR3 residues: CASGAGAYGYTF. In nucleotides, the CDR3 is TGTGCCAGCGGTGCAGGGGCCTATGGCTACACCTTC.

This rearrangement joins TRBV7-2 to TRBJ2-2, with TRBD2 identical over 9 bases. Germline CDR1 SGHTA, CDR2 FQGNSA. This CDR3 has 17 amino acids. Trimming at V came to 2 bases and at J to 5 bases, leaving 9 bases not matched to a gene. CDR3 sequence reads: CASSLFGGRALTGELFF. In DNA form, the CDR3 reads TGTGCCAGCAGCTTATTTGGCGGGAGGGCCTTGACCGGGGAGCTGTTTTTT.

The gene calls are TRBV6-5 and TRBJ1-2, with D unresolved. Trimming took 10 bases from V and 0 from J, leaving 12 bases between them. Germline V gene data show CDR1 as MNHEY and CDR2 as SVGAGI. This CDR3 comprises 13 residues. The DNA of the CDR3 is TGTGCCACCGCTGGGCACGCTAACTATGGCTACACCTTC. Protein: CATAGHANYGYTF.

The chain uses TRBV5-1 and TRBJ1-5; D is ambiguous. CDR1 is SGHRS and CDR2 is YFSETQ in the germline V gene. V was shortened by 0 bases and J by 3 bases, with 10 bases between the two germline ends. CDR3 length equals 15 residues. CDR3 amino acids: CASSLEGGYNQPQHF. The DNA for the CDR3 is TGCGCCAGCAGCTTGGAAGGAGGGTACAATCAGCCCCAGCATTTT.

Details on this clone: Other DNA sequences in this specimen translate into the identical CDR3. The chain joins TRBV5-6 to TRBJ2-1; TRBD2 is a possible D gene (5 bases). This CDR3 contains 14 residues. The germline V gene encodes CDR1 SGHDT and CDR2 YYEEEE. V was shortened by 2 bases and J by 1 base, with 7 bases between the two germline ends. The CDR3 DNA is TGTGCCAGCAGCTTAAGCGGTTCCTACAATGAGCAGTTCTTC. Residues: CASSLSGSYNEQFF.

As for this clone: Other nucleotide sequences from this sample produce the same CDR3. This sequence joins TRBV5-1 and TRBJ2-7; TRBD1 matches at 7 bases. With 0 bases clipped from V and 2 bases from J, the junction kept 5 bases outside the gene matches. CDR1 is SGHRS, CDR2 YFSETQ, per germline. This CDR3 contains 15 residues. The CDR3 DNA follows: TGCGCCAGCAGCTTGGGGACAGGTCCTGCCTACGAGCAGTACTTC. It translates to CASSLGTGPAYEQYF.

This clone was picked up a small number of times. This sequence joins TRBV27 and TRBJ2-7; the D gene is possibly TRBD2 (6 bases). The V and J ends lost 2 bases and 2 bases respectively, with 13 bases between them. The CDR3 length is 15 residues. CDR1 MNHEY and CDR2 SMNVEV come from the germline V gene (reference sequence). As DNA, the CDR3 is TGTGCCAGCAGTTTAATGGGGGGTTCCCCCTACGAGCAGTACTTC. Translated: CASSLMGGSPYEQYF.

The chain joins TRBV5-6 to TRBJ1-2; D call uncertain. The germline V gene encodes CDR1 SGHDT and CDR2 YYEEEE. CDR3 length: 13 amino acids. Trimming shortened V by 1 base and J by 8 bases, and 12 bases separated the two germline ends. The CDR3 loop reads CASSLWGSWGYTF. The CDR3, as DNA: TGTGCCAGCAGCTTGTGGGGTAGTTGGGGCTACACCTTC.

This chain links TRBV9 with TRBJ2-7; 7 bases fit TRBD2. CDR3 length: 15 amino acids. Per the germline V gene, CDR1 is SGDLS and CDR2 is YYNGEE. Germline trimming cut 3 bases from V and 0 bases from J; bases unmatched to any gene: 6. The CDR3 protein is CASSESSGSSYEQYF. The CDR3 DNA reads as TGTGCCAGCAGCGAGTCTAGCGGCAGCTCCTACGAGCAGTACTTC.

The V and J genes are TRBV5-4 and TRBJ2-1, with 11 bases that match TRBD2. The CDR3 has 16 residues. V dropped 4 bases and J dropped 7; count of bases not matched to a gene: 10. The germline V gene has CDR1 SGHNT and CDR2 YYREEE (reference sequence). The DNA for the CDR3 is TGTGCCAGCAGCCCCCCAGGTAGCGGGAGGGGAAATGAGCAGTTCTTC. This encodes CASSPPGSGRGNEQFF.

The rearrangement joins TRBV21-1 to TRBJ2-1; the DNA was not used to check the table's D call, TRBD2. TRBV21-1 is assigned pseudogene status. The CDR3 loop spans 20 amino acids. This CDR3 reads CASSKAPPSGIWKIYNEQFF. Written as DNA, the CDR3 is TGTGCCAGCAGCAAAGCGCCCCCGTCGGGGATCTGGAAGATTTACAATGAGCAGTTCTTC.

This clone was recorded only once. The V gene is TRBV4-1, the J gene TRBJ2-1, with D maybe TRBD2 (5 bases). V shed 2 bases and J shed 10 bases, with 12 bases lying between them. The germline V gene encodes CDR1 MGHRA and CDR2 YSYEKL. This CDR3 is 13 amino acids long. In DNA form, the CDR3 reads TGCGCCAGCAGCCAATCCCAACGAGGGGAGCAGTTCTTC. Its translation is CASSQSQRGEQFF.

The V and J genes are TRBV5-1 and TRBJ2-3; 11 bases fit TRBD2. The CDR3 loop spans 16 amino acids. J lost 0 bases, V lost 0 bases, and 0 bases had no gene match. Germline-derived CDR1 and CDR2 are SGHRS and YFSETQ. The CDR3 sequence: CASSLGTSGSTDTQYF. The CDR3 DNA is TGCGCCAGCAGCTTGGGGACTAGCGGGAGCACAGATACGCAGTATTTT.

This chain uses TRBV9 with TRBJ1-6; D not resolved. V gave up 8 bases and J gave up 7 bases, with 10 bases separating them. This CDR3 contains 12 residues. From germline, CDR1 is SGDLS and CDR2 YYNGEE. The CDR3 nucleotides read TGTGCCAGTCAGACTGGGAATTCACCCCTCCACTTT. As protein: CASQTGNSPLHF. The full variable domain, its missing parts supplied by reference TRBV9 and TRBJ1-6, is DSGVTQTPKHLITATGQRVTLRCSPRSGDLSVYWYQQSLDQGLQFLIQYYNGEERAKGNILERFSAQQFPDLHSELNLSSLELGDSALYFCASQTGNSPLHFGNGTRLTVT.